The 9 T cell receptor beta chains below all came from one sample that was sequenced in a study of cytomegalovirus exposure and HLA in healthy donors. Primers included in the PCR were 60 Vbeta and 13 Jbeta primers. The protocol was immunoSEQ multiplex PCR, while the TCRdb copy is restricted to in-frame clones and leaves out a portion. The top ten clones hold approximately 6.8% of a sample with 150,000 to 200,000 clones, 75% to 90% of them seen once. The sequencing input was PBMCs. All receptors derive from a man aged 30-40 years in good health and CMV-seropositive.

V and J are TRBV6-1 and TRBJ1-1, with D tentatively TRBD1 (6 bases). This CDR3 has 12 amino acids. Per the germline V gene, CDR1 is MNHNS and CDR2 is SASEGT. Trimming took 6 bases from V and 6 from J, leaving 11 bases between them. The CDR3: CASRGGQSEAFF. The CDR3, as DNA: TGTGCCAGCAGGGGTGGACAGTCTGAAGCTTTCTTT.

V is TRBV7-6 and J is TRBJ1-1; TRBD1 aligns across 10 bases. The CDR3 spans 15 residues. Looked up from germline, CDR1 is SGHVS and CDR2 is FNYEAQ. The trim removed 2 bases at V and 7 bases at J, leaving 7 bases unmatched. As DNA, the CDR3 is TGTGCCAGCAGCTTATCGACAGGGGGCTTTAGTGAAGCTTTCTTT. Residues: CASSLSTGGFSEAFF.

The chain joins TRBV4-1 to TRBJ1-2, with D maybe TRBD1 (5 bases). The ends were cut back, 0 bases at V and 3 bases at J, with 14 bases in the middle. CDR1 MGHRA and CDR2 YSYEKL come from the germline V gene. This CDR3 has 16 amino acids. DNA of the CDR3: TGCGCCAGCAGCCAAGATCGGCCAGGGAGGGACTATGGCTACACCTTC. Its translation is CASSQDRPGRDYGYTF.

The V gene is TRBV4-2, the J gene TRBJ2-7; 7 nucleotides align to TRBD2. Losses at the gene ends were 5 bases for V and 2 bases for J; bases not matched to a gene: 6. The CDR3 is 14 amino acids. Germline V gives CDR1 LGHNA, CDR2 YNFKEQ. The CDR3 is CASSSRTRPYEQYF. The CDR3, as DNA: TGTGCCAGCAGCTCTCGGACTAGGCCCTACGAGCAGTACTTC.

The sample holds a few counts of this clone. The rearrangement joins TRBV6-5 to TRBJ1-1; no clear D. V was clipped by 2 bases and J by 3 bases, with 7 bases between them. The CDR3 consists of 13 residues. Germline values: CDR1 MNHEY, CDR2 SVGAGI. The CDR3 here is CASSYEQYTEAFF. The CDR3 region has the DNA TGTGCCAGCAGTTACGAACAGTACACTGAAGCTTTCTTT.

The chain is built from TRBV11-3 and TRBJ2-7, with D perhaps TRBD1 (6 bases). The germline V gene has CDR1 SGHNT and CDR2 YENEEA. The CDR3 has 13 residues. Between the trimmed V and J ends, which lost 4 bases and 3 bases, there was a span of 10 bases. The CDR3 DNA follows: TGTGCCAGCAGCTCCGGACAGTTCTACGAGCAGTACTTC. Its translation is CASSSGQFYEQYF.

The rearrangement joins TRBV27 to TRBJ2-3; D possibly corresponds to TRBD1 (6 bases). V shed 2 bases and J shed 0 bases, with 9 bases lying between them. The CDR3 covers 15 residues. In germline, CDR1 is MNHEY, CDR2 SMNVEV (reference sequence). DNA of the CDR3: TGTGCCAGCAGTTTACTCAGGGGTAGCACAGATACGCAGTATTTT. This gives the protein CASSLLRGSTDTQYF.

As concerns this clone: Lacking the conserved final phenylalanine or tryptophan, this CDR3 likely reflects a read error. The DNA is left out, because the CDR3 cannot be placed on it with certainty; the CDR3 is given as TCRdb lists it. This sequence joins TRBV7-6 and TRBJ1-1. Per germline, CDR1 SGHVS and CDR2 FNYEAQ. Both ends counted, the CDR3 spans 9 residues. CDR3 sequence reads: CASSLVREG.

This clone showed up just once. The V gene is TRBV5-1, the J gene TRBJ1-1, with 10 nucleotides matching TRBD1. The junction had 14 bases not matched to a gene; V was cut back by 0 bases and J by 6 bases. The CDR3 length is 18 residues. CDR1 SGHRS and CDR2 YFSETQ come from the germline V gene. CDR3 protein: CASSLGGGTGDLSAEAFF. CDR3 sequence (DNA): TGCGCCAGCAGCTTGGGAGGGGGGACAGGGGATTTGAGCGCTGAAGCTTTCTTT.